The 21 T cell receptor beta chains below all came from one sample that was sequenced in a study of T cells in Graves' hyperthyroidism and ophthalmopathy. It was RNA transcripts that yielded the amplified TCR beta CDR3 regions. The HTBI primer set served for first-round RT-PCR of the TCR CDR3. MiXCR, run by TCRdb on the multiplex PCR reads, gives a single entry per CDR3 protein. Here the sample spans more than 500,000 distinct CDR3 sequences, more than 15% being singletons. Specimen: blood. The receptors stem from a woman aged 25 to 39 with Graves' ophthalmopathy.

In its sample, this clonotype was seen many times. The V gene is TRBV6-2 or TRBV6-3, the J gene TRBJ2-1, with 7 bases fitting TRBD2. V was clipped by 4 bases and J by 3 bases; unmatched bases: 15. This CDR3 spans 18 amino acids. CDR1 and CDR2 from the germline V gene are MNHEY and SVGEGT. CDR3 nucleotides: TGTGCCAGCAGTTCCGGGCTCTTCCGGACTAGTAGCTACAATGAGCAGTTCTTC. It is translated as CASSSGLFRTSSYNEQFF.

This clonotype was counted between two and nine times. The V and J genes are TRBV24-1 and TRBJ2-1; D uncertain. Germline CDR1 is KGHDR and CDR2 is SFDVKD. CDR3 size: 11 residues. V lost 3 bases, J lost 9 bases, and 5 bases lay in between. The CDR3 DNA is TGTGCCACCAGTGATGGTCTTGAGCAGTTCTTC. It translates to CATSDGLEQFF.

This clonotype was recorded at least ten times. The chain is built from TRBV20-1 and TRBJ2-3; 8 nucleotides line up with TRBD2. V lost 3 bases, J lost 6 bases, and 8 bases stayed unmatched. In germline, CDR1 is DFQATT, CDR2 SNEGSKA (reference sequence). The CDR3 runs 14 residues. This CDR3 is CSASGVAGWDTQYF. The CDR3 coding sequence is TGCAGTGCTAGTGGGGTAGCGGGATGGGATACGCAGTATTTT.

The chain combines TRBV19 with TRBJ2-1, with 15 positions matching TRBD2. The CDR3 contains 15 residues. V was pared by 7 bases and J by 8 bases, with 6 bases of the junction left unmatched. Germline V gives CDR1 LNHDA, CDR2 SQIVND (reference sequence). The CDR3 bases are TGTGCCAGTAATACCGGGACTAGCGGGAGGTATGAGCAGTTCTTC. It yields the protein CASNTGTSGRYEQFF.

This chain links TRBV5-1 with TRBJ2-1; 9 nucleotides match TRBD1. V dropped 2 bases and J dropped 9; count of bases not matched to a gene: 9. The CDR3 is 15 amino acids. Germline CDR1 reads SGHRS; CDR2 reads YFSETQ. Written as DNA, the CDR3 is TGCGCCAGCAGCTTAGGGACAGGGAATGCGGGTGAGCAGTTCTTC. This translates into CASSLGTGNAGEQFF. The complete variable domain, with remaining parts taken from reference TRBV5-1 and TRBJ2-1, reads KAGVTQTPRYLIKTRGQQVTLSCSPISGHRSVSWYQQTPGQGLQFLFEYFSETQRNKGNFPGRFSGRQFSNSRSEMNVSTLELGDSALYLCASSLGTGNAGEQFFGPGTRLTVL.

This clonotype occurred many times. This chain connects TRBV5-1 to TRBJ2-3; D possibly corresponds to TRBD2 (5 bases). Per the germline V gene, CDR1 is SGHRS and CDR2 is YFSETQ. CDR3 length equals 18 residues. Trimming took 0 bases from V and 0 from J, leaving 17 bases between them. The CDR3 region has the DNA TGCGCCAGCAGCTTGGAAGGGAGCCCACCCCCTAGCACAGATACGCAGTATTTT. As protein: CASSLEGSPPPSTDTQYF.

The rearrangement uses TRBV20-1 and TRBJ2-1; 7 bases map to TRBD2. Germline V lookup: CDR1 DFQATT, CDR2 SNEGSKA (reference sequence). The CDR3 is 15 amino acids. Trimming removed 0 bases from V and 5 bases from J; junction bases left unmatched: 7. DNA of the CDR3: TGCAGTGCTAGAGATTCCGGACTAGACCACAATGAGCAGTTCTTC. It translates to CSARDSGLDHNEQFF.

This clonotype was found many times. The chain is built from TRBV18 and TRBJ1-2, with 7 bases fitting TRBD1. The germline V gene has CDR1 KGHSH and CDR2 LQKENI. V trimming: 2 bases; J trimming: 4 bases; junction bases outside the gene matches: 7. There are 15 residues in the CDR3. The CDR3 DNA reads as TGTGCCAGCTCACCAGGGACAGACAAATCCTATGGCTACACCTTC. The encoded protein is CASSPGTDKSYGYTF.

This clonotype was seen repeatedly, ten times or more. The V and J genes are TRBV2 and TRBJ2-1; 10 nucleotides align to TRBD2. The J segment lost 7 bases and the V segment lost 3 bases, leaving 18 bases of the junction unmatched. The CDR3 is made up of 19 amino acids. Germline V gene sequence: CDR1 SNHLY, CDR2 FYNNEI. This CDR3 reads CASSEVGTSARRFPNEQFF. CDR3 in DNA: TGTGCCAGCAGTGAGGTGGGGACTAGCGCCCGAAGGTTCCCGAATGAGCAGTTCTTC.

With regard to this clonotype: This may stem from a read error, because a much larger clone lies one nucleotide away. V and J are TRBV28 and TRBJ2-1; D might be TRBD1 (6 bases). The CDR3 contains 13 residues. The germline gives CDR1 MDHEN, CDR2 SYDVKM. The CDR3, as DNA: TGTGCCAGCCGGACTGCGCTTAAGGGGGAGCGGTTCTTC. Translation: CASRTALKGERFF. The whole variable domain, filled in from reference TRBV28 and TRBJ2-1, reads DVKVTQSSRYLVKRTGEKVFLECVQDMDHENMFWYRQDPGLGLRLIYFSYDVKMKEKGDIPEGYSVSREKKERFSLILESASTNQTSMYLCASRTALKGERFFGPGTRLTVL.

This chain joins TRBV29-1 and TRBJ1-2; no clear D. The length of the CDR3 is 12 residues. In germline, CDR1 is SQVTM, CDR2 ANQGSEA. V lost 3 bases, J lost 5 bases, and 10 bases lay in between. The CDR3 protein is CSVEKGGYGYTF. CDR3 bases: TGCAGCGTTGAGAAGGGCGGGTATGGCTACACCTTC.

In this sample, this clonotype turned up many times. The chain recombines TRBV2 with TRBJ1-1, with D perhaps matching TRBD1 (5 bases). The germline V gene encodes CDR1 SNHLY and CDR2 FYNNEI. Trimming took off 0 bases at V and 5 bases at J, with 7 bases between the two ends. The CDR3 extends over 13 amino acids. In DNA form, the CDR3 reads TGTGCCAGCAGTGAAGCATGGGGGACTGAAGCTTTCTTT. Residues: CASSEAWGTEAFF.

In the case of this clonotype: Germline and junction disagree at one end, which may indicate a read error. The rearrangement links TRBV7-7 to TRBJ1-1; D is unclear. Per germline, CDR1 SSHAT and CDR2 FNYEAQ (reference sequence). The CDR3 is 13 amino acids. The CDR3 region has the DNA TGTGCTAGCAGCTTAGAGAAGAACACTGAAGCTTTCTTT. It encodes CASSLEKNTEAFF.

V usage is TRBV9 and J usage is TRBJ2-7; 7 positions agree with TRBD2. This CDR3 contains 15 residues. Germline CDR1 SGDLS, CDR2 YYNGEE. With V trimmed by 2 bases and J by 5 bases, 10 bases remained unmatched. In nucleotides, the CDR3 is TGTGCCAGCAGCGTGTGGGGGAGGGCCATCGACGAGCAGTACTTC. Translated, it gives CASSVWGRAIDEQYF.

This clonotype was seen at least ten times. Here the CDR3 DNA reads TGTGCCTGGAGTTTGGGGGAGTACGGTGAGCAGTTCTTC. Translating it yields CAWSLGEYGEQFF. This chain connects TRBV30 to TRBJ2-1; D may be TRBD1 or TRBD2 (5 bases each). Trimming cost V 2 bases and J 9 bases, with 14 bases left between them. Per germline, CDR1 GTSNPN and CDR2 SVGIG (reference sequence). CDR3 size: 13 residues. The variable domain in full, completed from reference TRBV30 and TRBJ2-1, reads SQTIHQWPATLVQPVGSPLSLECTVEGTSNPNLYWYRQAAGRGLQLLFYSVGIGQISSEVPQNLSASRPQDRQFILSSKKLLLSDSGFYLCAWSLGEYGEQFFGPGTRLTVL.

The V gene is TRBV28, the J gene TRBJ1-2; maybe TRBD1 (6 bases). The germline V gene encodes CDR1 MDHEN and CDR2 SYDVKM. The CDR3 has 16 amino acids. V was trimmed by 8 bases and J by 0 bases, leaving 19 bases between them. The CDR3 sequence is CASSVHRDNANYGYTF. CDR3 sequence (DNA): TGTGCCAGCTCGGTTCACCGGGACAACGCTAACTATGGCTACACCTTC.

Many counts were recorded for this clonotype. The J gene is TRBJ2-5, the V gene TRBV11-3; D gene uncertain. Trimming pared 1 base from V and 5 bases from J, leaving 11 bases between. CDR1 and CDR2 from the germline V gene are SGHNT and YENEEA. This CDR3 region has 14 residues. This CDR3 is CASSLAGRSETQYF. DNA of the CDR3: TGTGCCAGCAGCTTAGCCGGCAGGTCCGAGACCCAGTACTTC.

This clonotype was counted ten times or more. The V call is TRBV24-1, the J call TRBJ1-1; TRBD1 is a possible D gene (6 bases). Germline V gene sequence: CDR1 KGHDR, CDR2 SFDVKD. The CDR3 is 12 amino acids. V lost 0 bases to trimming and J lost 8 bases, with 6 bases between them. This chain's CDR3 is CATSDLDREAFF. For the CDR3, the DNA is TGTGCCACCAGTGATTTGGACAGGGAAGCTTTCTTT.

Note on this clonotype: A much larger clone differs from this one at a single base, so this may be a read error. The rearrangement uses TRBV20-1 and TRBJ2-7; TRBD2 matches at 8 bases. The junction had 11 bases not matched to a gene; V was cut back by 3 bases and J by 7 bases. Germline lookup yields CDR1 DFQATT and CDR2 SNEGSKA (reference sequence). This CDR3 region has 14 residues. Here the CDR3 reads CSASFGAGVNEQYF. The CDR3 DNA follows: TGCAGTGCTAGCTTTGGAGCGGGAGTTAATGAGCAGTACTTC.

This chain links TRBV9 with TRBJ2-7; D is undetermined. Germline values: CDR1 SGDLS, CDR2 YYNGEE. V was trimmed by 1 base and J by 6 bases, leaving 11 bases between them. The CDR3 totals 13 residues. This CDR3 is CASSVTVISEQYF. CDR3 nucleotides: TGTGCCAGCAGCGTAACCGTAATTAGCGAGCAGTACTTC.

This clonotype was seen many times. This sequence joins TRBV19 and TRBJ2-1; 7 bases agree with TRBD2. Germline CDR1 is LNHDA and CDR2 is SQIVND (reference sequence). The CDR3 runs 14 residues. J gave up 8 bases and V 3 bases, and 7 bases lay outside the gene matches. CDR3 nucleotides: TGTGCCAGTAGTATTGGGGGAGGGCCCTATGAGCAGTTCTTC. Its protein product is CASSIGGGPYEQFF.